The 17 T cell receptor beta chains below come from one sample, sequenced in a study of blood T cell repertoires in COVID-19. Assay used: immunoSEQ multiplex PCR; TCRdb lists only in-frame clones, some missing. The sample has about 60,000 clones, approximately 89% seen once. What was sequenced was peripheral blood. These receptors were obtained from a human donor in a cohort sampled during active COVID-19.

The chain employs TRBV2 and TRBJ2-7, with D unresolved. Trimming stripped 2 bases from V and 0 bases from J, with 8 bases between. CDR3 size: 14 residues. The germline CDR1 and CDR2 sequences are SNHLY and FYNNEI. As DNA, the CDR3 is TGTGCCAGCAGTGAACAGGCCCTCTCCTACGAGCAGTACTTC. This gives the protein CASSEQALSYEQYF.

The rearrangement uses TRBV11-2 and TRBJ2-7; 7 positions match TRBD2. This CDR3 spans 14 amino acids. V shed 4 bases, J shed 6 bases, and the junction held 9 bases outside the gene matches. Looked up from germline, CDR1 is SGHAT and CDR2 is FQNNGV. CDR3 sequence: CASSSRRGGVEQYF. The CDR3 coding sequence is TGTGCCAGCAGCTCCAGGAGGGGAGGGGTCGAGCAGTACTTC. The full variable domain, rest sourced from reference TRBV11-2 and TRBJ2-7, is EAGVAQSPRYKIIEKRQSVAFWCNPISGHATLYWYQQILGQGPKLLIQFQNNGVVDDSQLPKDRFSAERLKGVDSTLKIQPAKLEDSAVYLCASSSRRGGVEQYFGPGTRLTVT.

The V call is TRBV12-3 or TRBV12-4, the J call TRBJ1-1, with 7 bases fitting TRBD1. This CDR3 is 13 amino acids long. The trim removed 3 bases at V and 3 bases at J, leaving 1 base unmatched. The CDR3 DNA follows: TGTGCCAGCAGTTTGCAGGGGGACACTGAAGCTTTCTTT. This sequence encodes CASSLQGDTEAFF.

Here the CDR3 DNA reads TGTGCCAGCAGCCCAATCCCACAGGCGAACACTGAAGCTTTCTTT. It codes for CASSPIPQANTEAFF. The J gene is TRBJ1-1, the V gene TRBV7-2; the D gene is possibly TRBD1 (5 bases). The CDR3 runs 15 residues. Trimming left V 5 bases short and J 1 base short, with 14 bases between. The germline V gene encodes CDR1 SGHTA and CDR2 FQGNSA.

This clone turned up a few times. The rearrangement links TRBV5-4 to TRBJ2-1; TRBD2 is a possible D gene (6 bases). V was shortened by 4 bases and J by 5 bases, with 13 bases between the two germline ends. Germline V gene sequence: CDR1 SGHNT, CDR2 YYREEE (reference sequence). The CDR3 is 14 amino acids. In DNA form, the CDR3 reads TGTGCCAGCAGCCGTGGAGGGACCCACAATGAGCAGTTCTTC. This sequence encodes CASSRGGTHNEQFF.

The chain uses TRBV29-1 and TRBJ1-1; D gene unclear. The V gene's germline CDR1 is SQVTM and CDR2 ANQGSEA. CDR3 size: 13 residues. Trimming cost V 6 bases and J 1 base, with 12 bases left between them. The CDR3 sequence is CSVRRGENTEAFF. The CDR3 coding sequence is TGCAGCGTGCGAAGAGGCGAGAACACTGAAGCTTTCTTT.

V gene TRBV6-5 combines with J gene TRBJ2-5; TRBD1 is a possible D gene (5 bases). There are 14 residues in the CDR3. Germline V CDR1 and CDR2: MNHEY, SVGAGI. Trimming took off 5 bases at V and 2 bases at J, with 12 bases between the two ends. CDR3 protein: CASSLTRDQETQYF. CDR3 nucleotide sequence: TGTGCCAGCAGTCTCACCAGGGATCAAGAGACCCAGTACTTC.

This clone was observed a few times. The genes are TRBV7-9 and TRBJ2-1, with 8 bases matching TRBD2. The CDR3 sequence is 14 residues long. Germline lookup yields CDR1 SEHNR and CDR2 FQNEAQ (reference sequence). The ends lost 5 bases at V and 10 bases at J; junction bases unmatched: 10. CDR3 coding DNA: TGTGCCAGCAGCCCGGGACTAGTTTCAATGGAGCAGTTCTTC. This encodes CASSPGLVSMEQFF.

The sample holds one count of this clone. V is TRBV12-5 and J is TRBJ1-5; no reliable D call. The CDR3 length is 16 residues. Trimming took 5 bases from V and 3 from J, leaving 17 bases between them. Germline-derived CDR1 and CDR2 are LGHNT and FRNRAP. CDR3 coding DNA: TGTGCTAGTGGTGCATCACTGGAGATATTCAATCAGCCCCAGCATTTT. This encodes CASGASLEIFNQPQHF.

V is TRBV5-5 and J is TRBJ2-7; D gene unclear. The CDR3 covers 12 residues. V was clipped by 2 bases and J by 4 bases, with 7 bases between them. CDR1 SGHKS and CDR2 YYEKEE come from the germline V gene (reference sequence). The CDR3 reads CASSFGTYEQYF. The CDR3, as DNA: TGTGCCAGCAGCTTCGGTACTTACGAGCAGTACTTC.

CDR3 DNA: TGTGCCAGCAGCTGGAGCGGGGGCGGGTCTAGGAATGAGCAGTTCTTC. Translated: CASSWSGGGSRNEQFF. This chain joins TRBV5-4 and TRBJ2-1; TRBD2 aligns across 8 bases. The CDR3 runs to 16 residues. Trimming took 3 bases from V and 7 from J; bases not matched to a gene: 12. Germline values: CDR1 SGHNT, CDR2 YYREEE (reference sequence).

The table lists this clone with a count of one. The chain links TRBV2 to TRBJ2-3; 12 nucleotides align to TRBD2. Germline CDR1 reads SNHLY; CDR2 reads FYNNEI. V dropped 0 bases and J dropped 0; count of bases not matched to a gene: 4. This CDR3 is built from 18 residues. The CDR3: CASSEALGTSGSTDTQYF. Written as DNA, the CDR3 is TGTGCCAGCAGTGAAGCGCTCGGGACTAGCGGGAGCACAGATACGCAGTATTTT.

The rearrangement uses TRBV18 and TRBJ2-3; maybe TRBD1 (5 bases). Germline V gene lookup returns CDR1 KGHSH and CDR2 LQKENI. CDR3 size: 14 residues. V was pared by 5 bases and J by 4 bases, with 13 bases between. CDR3 region: CASSSQGSPDTQYF. The CDR3 nucleotides are TGTGCCAGCTCATCGCAGGGTAGCCCAGATACGCAGTATTTT.

V and J are TRBV28 and TRBJ2-7; unclear D gene. Per the germline V gene, CDR1 is MDHEN and CDR2 is SYDVKM. The length of the CDR3 is 12 residues. The V and J ends lost 5 bases and 3 bases respectively, with 8 bases between them. Here the CDR3 reads CASSILNYEQYF. In DNA form, the CDR3 reads TGTGCCAGCAGTATACTAAACTACGAGCAGTACTTC. Full variable domain (outside the CDR3, taken from reference TRBV28 and TRBJ2-7): DVKVTQSSRYLVKRTGEKVFLECVQDMDHENMFWYRQDPGLGLRLIYFSYDVKMKEKGDIPEGYSVSREKKERFSLILESASTNQTSMYLCASSILNYEQYFGPGTRLTVT.

The chain combines TRBV12-3 or TRBV12-4 with TRBJ1-1; D remains unclear. CDR3 size: 13 residues. V lost 2 bases, J lost 3 bases, and 7 bases lay in between. The CDR3: CASSLYGDTEAFF. CDR3 DNA: TGTGCCAGCAGTTTATACGGAGACACTGAAGCTTTCTTT.

The CDR3 DNA reads as TGTGCCAGCGGGGACAGGGGGATATTCTATGGCTACACCTTC. Amino acids: CASGDRGIFYGYTF. The chain couples TRBV6-6 to TRBJ1-2, with 11 bases lining up with TRBD1. The germline V gene encodes CDR1 MNHNY and CDR2 SVGAGI (reference sequence). There are 14 residues in the CDR3. J was trimmed by 4 bases and V by 8 bases; bases with no gene match: 6.

The sample holds a few counts of this clone. V is TRBV28 and J is TRBJ1-3, with D possibly TRBD1 on 5 matching bases. Germline CDR1 MDHEN, CDR2 SYDVKM. The CDR3 extends over 14 amino acids. V lost 8 bases and J 1 base, leaving 12 bases between the germline ends. CDR3 DNA sequence: TGTGCCAGCGCAGACAGCCGATCTGGAAACACCATATATTTT. This codes for CASADSRSGNTIYF.